Detailed here is one T cell receptor (beta chain). Its antigen is not identified. The entry originates in a study of cytotoxic CD8 clonotypes in ibrutinib-treated CLL. Study in general: Responses: some 25 partial, 2 complete; after median approximately 67 months, about 14 stayed remitted, some 12 progressed. The response samples were taken once patients had been treated for a median of approximately 12 months, range 6 to 36.

The CDR3 length is 16 residues. The V end lost 7 bases, the J end lost 1 base, and 19 bases lay between the germline ends. The germline V gene encodes CDR1 MNHEY and CDR2 SMNVEV (reference sequence). Sequencing used immunoSEQ multiplex PCR; TCRdb keeps in-frame clones, though not all of them. The sample has 25,000 to 30,000 clones; 65% to 90% are singletons. General observations from the study: Researchers report that baseline clonality outpaced age-matched healthy donors and tracked circulating CD8+ T-cell counts.

The starting material was PBMCs, obtained after 24 months of ibrutinib treatment. The TCR sequence derives from a human donor with chronic lymphocytic leukemia. The chain is built from TRBV27 and TRBJ1-2; D is unresolved. The CDR3 loop reads CASTPIGLAHNYGYTF. Written as DNA, the CDR3 is TGTGCCAGCACCCCCATTGGCCTCGCTCATAACTATGGCTACACCTTC.